These 25 T cell receptor beta chains came from one sample sequenced in a study of cytomegalovirus exposure and HLA in healthy donors. Vbeta (60) and Jbeta (13) primers were used in the PCR. Assay used: immunoSEQ multiplex PCR; TCRdb lists only in-frame clones, some missing. The data contain around 130,000 clones, approximately 82% of them singletons. The sequenced sample consisted of PBMCs. These receptors originate from a woman aged 18-29 years in good health and CMV-seropositive.

V usage is TRBV19 and J usage is TRBJ2-7; D might be TRBD1 (6 bases). The CDR3 sequence is 15 residues long. Germline loops: CDR1 LNHDA, CDR2 SQIVND (reference sequence). Trimming stripped 3 bases from V and 0 bases from J, with 12 bases between. CDR3 loop: CASSMDSFSSYEQYF. CDR3 DNA: TGTGCCAGTAGTATGGACAGCTTCAGCTCCTACGAGCAGTACTTC.

The chain joins TRBV10-3 to TRBJ2-7; TRBD2 might be the D (5 bases). Germline V CDR1 and CDR2: ENHRY, SYGVKD. V dropped 0 bases and J dropped 2 bases, with 14 bases sitting between them. This CDR3 spans 16 amino acids. CDR3 nucleotides: TGTGCCATCAGTGAGTCGTCCGGGGAAGCGACCTACGAGCAGTACTTC. This sequence encodes CAISESSGEATYEQYF.

This clone occurred a few times. V usage is TRBV6-5 and J usage is TRBJ2-2, with D tentatively TRBD1 (7 bases). V lost 6 bases and J lost 5, with 16 bases in between. The CDR3 is 15 residues long. Germline CDR1 reads MNHEY; CDR2 reads SVGAGI. CDR3 amino acids: CASSPYRGGTGELFF. The CDR3 DNA sequence: TGTGCCAGCAGCCCTTACAGGGGAGGAACCGGGGAGCTGTTTTTT.

The J gene is TRBJ1-1, the V gene TRBV6-1, with D tentatively TRBD1 (5 bases). V was clipped by 1 base and J by 0 bases, with 9 bases between them. Germline lookup yields CDR1 MNHNS and CDR2 SASEGT. The CDR3 is 15 residues long. CDR3 sequence reads: CASSEEGEVNTEAFF. The CDR3 DNA reads TGTGCCAGCAGTGAAGAAGGGGAAGTGAACACTGAAGCTTTCTTT.

This chain uses TRBV19 with TRBJ2-5; 7 bases line up with TRBD2. With V trimmed by 6 bases and J by 2 bases, 9 bases remained unmatched. Germline-derived CDR1 and CDR2 are LNHDA and SQIVND (reference sequence). The CDR3 loop spans 15 amino acids. The CDR3 region is CASRWGGRGQETQYF. CDR3 bases: TGTGCCAGTAGATGGGGGGGGAGGGGACAAGAGACCCAGTACTTC.

This clone has just a few counts. CDR3 sequence reads: CASSPYSNTGELFF. The CDR3 coding sequence is TGTGCCAGCAGTCCCTATTCGAACACCGGGGAGCTGTTTTTT. The chain couples TRBV7-3 to TRBJ2-2; no clear D. Between the trimmed V and J ends, which lost 6 bases and 0 bases, there was a span of 8 bases. The V gene's germline CDR1 is SGHTA and CDR2 FQGTGA. This CDR3 is built from 14 residues.

This clone was counted a single time. This chain connects TRBV14 to TRBJ2-7; D is uncertain. Trimming left V 0 bases short and J 2 bases short, with 8 bases between. The CDR3 is 14 amino acids. From germline, CDR1 is SGHDN and CDR2 FVKESK. The CDR3 protein is CASSQDLGPYEQYF. CDR3 DNA sequence: TGTGCCAGCAGCCAAGATCTGGGCCCCTACGAGCAGTACTTC.

As for this clone: One junction end disagrees with the germline gene, perhaps due to a read error. V usage is TRBV7-9 and J usage is TRBJ1-4, with TRBD1 identical over 9 bases. Germline V lookup: CDR1 SEHNR, CDR2 FQNEAQ (reference sequence). The CDR3 consists of 15 residues. CDR3 in amino acids: CASRGGTGPNEKLFF. CDR3 sequence (DNA): TGTGCCAGCAGGGGAGGGACAGGGCCTAACGAAAAACTGTTTTTT. The whole variable domain, remainder taken from reference TRBV7-9 and TRBJ1-4, is DTGVSQNPRHKITKRGQNVTFRCDPISEHNRLYWYRQTLGQGPEFLTYFQNEAQLEKSRLLSDRFSAERPKGSFSTLEIQRTEQGDSAMYLCASRGGTGPNEKLFFGSGTQLSVL.

The genes are TRBV11-2 and TRBJ2-5, with D hard to call. The CDR3 is 14 residues long. The germline gives CDR1 SGHAT, CDR2 FQNNGV. Trimming shortened V by 2 bases and J by 5 bases, and 12 bases separated the two germline ends. The CDR3: CASSLLGTGETQYF. The CDR3 DNA is TGTGCCAGCAGCTTACTGGGTACCGGGGAGACCCAGTACTTC.

The chain joins TRBV30 to TRBJ1-1, with a possible D match to TRBD1 (6 bases). From germline, CDR1 is GTSNPN and CDR2 SVGIG (reference sequence). There are 13 residues in the CDR3. V lost 4 bases to trimming and J lost 2 bases, with 11 bases between them. The CDR3 bases are TGTGCCTGGAAGGGGGATAGTAACACTGAAGCTTTCTTT. This sequence encodes CAWKGDSNTEAFF.

The chain joins TRBV2 to TRBJ1-2; D is ambiguous. V was pared by 6 bases and J by 2 bases, with 16 bases between. The CDR3 spans 15 residues. CDR1 and CDR2 (germline): SNHLY, FYNNEI. The CDR3 is CASREGKGPNYGYTF. CDR3 DNA sequence: TGTGCCAGCAGGGAGGGTAAGGGTCCCAACTATGGCTACACCTTC.

The chain combines TRBV27 with TRBJ2-5; D is perhaps TRBD1 (6 bases). The CDR3 has 13 residues. CDR1 is MNHEY and CDR2 is SMNVEV in the germline V gene (reference sequence). The V gene lost 0 bases and the J gene lost 7 bases, with 9 bases spanning the gap. CDR3 nucleotides: TGTGCCAGCAGTTTATCGGGGGCGGGGACCCAGTACTTC. Translation gives CASSLSGAGTQYF.

The sample holds a few counts of this clone. The CDR3 coding sequence is TGTGCCACCTCGGGACAGGCGGATGGCTACACCTTC. Protein sequence: CATSGQADGYTF. The chain recombines TRBV6-1 with TRBJ1-2; TRBD1 agrees at 8 bases. The V gene end was trimmed by 10 bases and the J gene end by 6 bases; junction bases not matched to a gene: 7. Germline-derived CDR1 and CDR2 are MNHNS and SASEGT. This CDR3 is built from 12 residues.

The chain joins TRBV28 to TRBJ1-5, with unresolved D. The CDR3 is made up of 17 amino acids. Germline CDR1 reads MDHEN; CDR2 reads SYDVKM. The ends were cut back, 5 bases at V and 4 bases at J, with 21 bases in the middle. DNA of the CDR3: TGTGCCAGCAGTCTCGACACTGTTAGGCCGGGGAATCAGCCCCAGCATTTT. Residues: CASSLDTVRPGNQPQHF.

As for this clone: A read error may account for a junction end that differs from germline. The rearrangement uses TRBV5-1 and TRBJ2-1; 11 nucleotides align to TRBD2. The length of the CDR3 is 12 residues. Germline V gene sequence: CDR1 SGHRS, CDR2 YFSETQ. The CDR3 spells CASSTSGGPCLF. The CDR3, as DNA: TGCGCCAGCAGCACTAGCGGGGGCCCGTGCCTCTTC.

The V gene is TRBV2, the J gene TRBJ2-3; maybe TRBD2 (6 bases). With 7 bases removed from V and 4 bases from J, the gap between germline ends came to 12 bases. There are 13 residues in the CDR3. Germline loops: CDR1 SNHLY, CDR2 FYNNEI. The CDR3 DNA reads as TGTGCCAGCAATACCGGGGGACCAGATACGCAGTATTTT. As protein: CASNTGGPDTQYF.

V gene TRBV5-4 combines with J gene TRBJ1-2; 7 nucleotides agree with TRBD1. This CDR3 comprises 15 residues. The germline CDR1 and CDR2 sequences are SGHNT and YYREEE (reference sequence). The trim removed 3 bases at V and 2 bases at J, leaving 7 bases unmatched. CDR3 in amino acids: CASSSNRGANYGYTF. DNA for the CDR3: TGTGCCAGCAGCTCCAACAGGGGAGCGAACTATGGCTACACCTTC.

In this sample, this clone turned up once. The chain combines TRBV6-1 with TRBJ1-6, with no clear D. The CDR3 is 13 amino acids. V lost 2 bases and J lost 9, with 8 bases in between. Germline lookup yields CDR1 MNHNS and CDR2 SASEGT. This chain's CDR3 is CASSETDPSPLHF. DNA for the CDR3: TGTGCCAGCAGTGAAACAGATCCTTCACCCCTCCACTTT.

This rearrangement joins TRBV2 to TRBJ2-7, with D perhaps matching TRBD1 (5 bases). With 5 bases removed from V and 3 bases from J, the gap between germline ends came to 8 bases. There are 12 residues in the CDR3. Per the germline V gene, CDR1 is SNHLY and CDR2 is FYNNEI. As DNA, the CDR3 is TGTGCCAGCAGTTCCGACAGCTACGAGCAGTACTTC. Translating gives CASSSDSYEQYF.

The rearrangement uses TRBV19 and TRBJ1-1; D is possibly TRBD1 (6 bases). V was shortened by 6 bases and J by 4 bases, with 15 bases between the two germline ends. CDR1 is LNHDA, CDR2 SQIVND, per germline (reference sequence). There are 14 residues in the CDR3. CDR3: CASSAWGGGTEAFF. The CDR3 nucleotides read TGTGCCAGTAGCGCCTGGGGAGGGGGCACTGAAGCTTTCTTT.

This clone was found once. The chain recombines TRBV5-1 with TRBJ2-1; D is perhaps TRBD2 (7 bases). V was cut by 0 bases and J by 5 bases, with 15 bases left in between. The CDR3 runs 16 residues. Germline loops: CDR1 SGHRS, CDR2 YFSETQ. The CDR3 reads CASSLGGGPLHNEQFF. CDR3 nucleotide sequence: TGCGCCAGCAGCTTGGGGGGGGGCCCGCTCCACAATGAGCAGTTCTTC. Variable domain in full (rest from reference TRBV5-1 and TRBJ2-1): KAGVTQTPRYLIKTRGQQVTLSCSPISGHRSVSWYQQTPGQGLQFLFEYFSETQRNKGNFPGRFSGRQFSNSRSEMNVSTLELGDSALYLCASSLGGGPLHNEQFFGPGTRLTVL.

The V call is TRBV7-2, the J call TRBJ2-5; no definite D call. This CDR3 has 11 residues. The V gene's germline CDR1 is SGHTA and CDR2 FQGNSA. The V end was cut by 5 bases, the J end by 5 bases, with 6 bases between. Here the CDR3 reads CASSQQETQYF. CDR3 bases: TGTGCCAGCAGCCAACAGGAGACCCAGTACTTC.

This chain connects TRBV27 to TRBJ2-2; TRBD2 aligns across 13 bases. V was pared by 3 bases and J by 6 bases, with 4 bases of the junction left unmatched. CDR1 is MNHEY and CDR2 is SMNVEV in the germline V gene (reference sequence). This CDR3 comprises 16 residues. CDR3 protein: CASSFLLAGGPGELFF. Here the CDR3 DNA reads TGTGCCAGCAGTTTCCTACTAGCGGGGGGGCCCGGGGAGCTGTTTTTT.

This chain uses TRBV7-3 with TRBJ2-3, with 8 bases matching TRBD2. J was trimmed by 4 bases and V by 5 bases; bases with no gene match: 5. Per germline, CDR1 SGHTA and CDR2 FQGTGA. CDR3 size: 14 residues. The CDR3, as DNA: TGTGCCAGCAGCCCACCCGGGAGGGCAGATACGCAGTATTTT. Encoded protein: CASSPPGRADTQYF.

This clone was counted a few times. CDR3 residues: CASSLLLAGGSSTDTQYF. DNA for the CDR3: TGCGCCAGCAGCTTGTTACTAGCGGGGGGCAGTTCCACAGATACGCAGTATTTT. The chain couples TRBV5-1 to TRBJ2-3; TRBD2 aligns across 12 bases. The CDR3 has 18 amino acids. The germline V gene has CDR1 SGHRS and CDR2 YFSETQ. The V and J ends lost 1 base and 2 bases, in that order; junction bases with no gene match: 8.